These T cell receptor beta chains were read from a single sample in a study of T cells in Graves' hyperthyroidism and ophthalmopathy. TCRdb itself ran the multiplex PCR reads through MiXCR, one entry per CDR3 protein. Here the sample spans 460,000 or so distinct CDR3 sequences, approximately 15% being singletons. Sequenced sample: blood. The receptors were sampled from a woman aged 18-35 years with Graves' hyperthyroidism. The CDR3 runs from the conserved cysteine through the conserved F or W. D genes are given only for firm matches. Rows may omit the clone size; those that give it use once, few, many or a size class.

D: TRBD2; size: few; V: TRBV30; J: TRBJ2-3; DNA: TGTGCCTGGAGGAGCGGGGGAACGCAGTATTTT; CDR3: CAWRSGGTQYF
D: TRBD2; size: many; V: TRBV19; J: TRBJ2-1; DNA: TGTGCCAGTAGTATTCCTAGCGGGAGGGCCAGTGAGCAGTTCTTC; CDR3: CASSIPSGRASEQFF
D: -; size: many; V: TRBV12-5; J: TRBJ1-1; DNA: TGTGCTAGTGCCGCCACCCAGAACACTGAAGCTTTCTTT; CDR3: CASAATQNTEAFF
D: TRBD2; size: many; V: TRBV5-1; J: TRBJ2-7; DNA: TGCGCCAGCAGCTTGGGACTAGCTTCTTACGAGCAGTACTTC; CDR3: CASSLGLASYEQYF
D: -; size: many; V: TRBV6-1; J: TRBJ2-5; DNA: TGTGCCAGCAGTGGGGCGGCGGGTGTCCAAGAGACCCAGTACTTC; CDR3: CASSGAAGVQETQYF
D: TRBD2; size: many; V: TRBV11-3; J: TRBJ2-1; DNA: TGTGCCAGCAGCTCCGGGAGTGGGACTACCCCCTACAATGAGCAGTTCTTC; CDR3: CASSSGSGTTPYNEQFF
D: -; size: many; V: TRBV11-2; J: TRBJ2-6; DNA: TGTGCCAGCAGCTCACCCGGGGCCAACGTCCTGACTTTC; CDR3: CASSSPGANVLTF
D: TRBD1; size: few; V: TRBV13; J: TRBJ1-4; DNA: TGTGCCAGCAGCCGCAGGGACAGGGATAGTGAAAAACTGTTTTTT; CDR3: CASSRRDRDSEKLFF
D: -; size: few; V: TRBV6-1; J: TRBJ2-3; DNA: TGTGCCAGCAGTGCGACAGGCTTCACTAGCACAGATACGCAGTATTTT; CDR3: CASSATGFTSTDTQYF
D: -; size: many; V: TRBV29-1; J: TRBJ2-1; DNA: TGCAGCGCGAGAATTGGACTTTCCCCCTACAATGAGCAGTTCTTC; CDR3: CSARIGLSPYNEQFF
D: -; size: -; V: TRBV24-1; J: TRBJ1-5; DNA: TGTGCCACCAGCGCATGGGGTCAGCCCCAGCATTTT; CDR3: CATSAWGQPQHF
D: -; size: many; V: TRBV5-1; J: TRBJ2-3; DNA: TGCGCCAGCAGCTGGGGCTTAATGGATACGCAGTATTTT; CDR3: CASSWGLMDTQYF
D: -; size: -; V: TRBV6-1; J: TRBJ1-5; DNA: TGTGCCAGCAGGTCCCCCAACCGCCCTAATCAGCCCCAGCATTTT; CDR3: CASRSPNRPNQPQHF
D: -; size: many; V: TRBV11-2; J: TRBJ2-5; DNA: TGTGCCAGCAGCTTCTCTGGGACACGAGAGACCCAGTACTTC; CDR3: CASSFSGTRETQYF
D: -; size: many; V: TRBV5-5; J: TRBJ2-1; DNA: TGTGCCAGCAGCCTCGGCTGGAGGAATGAGCAGTTCTTC; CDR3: CASSLGWRNEQFF
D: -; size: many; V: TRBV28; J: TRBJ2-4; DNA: TGTGCCAGCAGTCCACAGGGGATCGGGGGGCCCGGCAAAAACATTCAGTACTTC; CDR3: CASSPQGIGGPGKNIQYF
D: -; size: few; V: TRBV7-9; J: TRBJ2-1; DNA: TGTGCCAGCAGGCACCGCGGGGAAGCACATGAGCAGTTCTTC; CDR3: CASRHRGEAHEQFF
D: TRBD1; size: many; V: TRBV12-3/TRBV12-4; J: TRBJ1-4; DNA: TGTGCCAGCAACCCGACAGGGGGCTTGGAAAAACTGTTTTTT; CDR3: CASNPTGGLEKLFF
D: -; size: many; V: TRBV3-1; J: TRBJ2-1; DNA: TGTGCCAGCAGCCAAGTGTACTTTGAGCAGTTCTTC; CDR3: CASSQVYFEQFF
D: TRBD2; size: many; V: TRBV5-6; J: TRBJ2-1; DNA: TGTGCCAGCAGCTTGGGGGGACTAGCGGACTACAATGAGCAGTTCTTC; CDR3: CASSLGGLADYNEQFF
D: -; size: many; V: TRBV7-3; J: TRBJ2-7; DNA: TGTGCCAGCAGTCCATCCCGGGGCTCCTACGAGCAGTACTTC; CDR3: CASSPSRGSYEQYF
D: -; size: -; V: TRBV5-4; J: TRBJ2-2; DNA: TGTGCCAGCAGCTTGGCCTTCTTCAGGGGAGGCACCGGGGAGCTGTTTTTT; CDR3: CASSLAFFRGGTGELFF
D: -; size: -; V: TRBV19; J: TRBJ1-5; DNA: TGTGCCAGTAGTATCGGTAGAGGTGGCCAGCCCCAGCATTTT; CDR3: CASSIGRGGQPQHF
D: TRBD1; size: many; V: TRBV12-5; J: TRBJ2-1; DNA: TGTGCTAGTGGTAGCGGGACAGGGGCATCCCACAATGAGCAGTTCTTC; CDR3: CASGSGTGASHNEQFF
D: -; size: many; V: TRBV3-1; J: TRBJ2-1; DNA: TGTGCCAGCACTGGCCGCTTGGAGCAGTTCTTC; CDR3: CASTGRLEQFF
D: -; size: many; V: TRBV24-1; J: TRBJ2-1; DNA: TGTGCCACCAGCGATAGGAACAGGCCGTACAATGAGCAGTTCTTC; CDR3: CATSDRNRPYNEQFF
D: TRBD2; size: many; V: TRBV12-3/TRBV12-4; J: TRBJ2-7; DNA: TGTGCCAGCAGTGTTGGGACTAGTGGGGCGCAAGAGCAGTACTTC; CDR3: CASSVGTSGAQEQYF
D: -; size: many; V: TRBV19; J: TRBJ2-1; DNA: TGTGCCAGTAGTATTCACGGTCTAAGGGAGACCTACAATGAGCAGTTCTTC; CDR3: CASSIHGLRETYNEQFF
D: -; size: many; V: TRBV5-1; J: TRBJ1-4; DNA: TGCGCCAGCAGCTTCAGCCGAGCAACTAATGAAAAACTGTTTTTT; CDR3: CASSFSRATNEKLFF
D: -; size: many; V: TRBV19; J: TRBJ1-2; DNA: TGTGCCAGTACCTCAGGGGCTACTCTCCCTGGCTACACCTTC; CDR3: CASTSGATLPGYTF
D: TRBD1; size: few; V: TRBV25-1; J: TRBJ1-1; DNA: TGTGCCAGCAGTGAAAGGGGGCTGGGGGTCTCTTTCTTT; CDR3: CASSERGLGVSFF
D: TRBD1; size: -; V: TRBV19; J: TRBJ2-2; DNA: TGTGCCAGTACTCCCCGGGGACAGGGTGGGGTCGGGGAGCTGTTTTTT; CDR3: CASTPRGQGGVGELFF
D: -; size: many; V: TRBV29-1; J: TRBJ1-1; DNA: TGCAGCGTTGAGAGTCGGTTGAACACTGAAGCTTTCTTT; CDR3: CSVESRLNTEAFF
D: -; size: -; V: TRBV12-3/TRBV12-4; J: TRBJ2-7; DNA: TGTGCCAGCAGTGAACCGGACAGAACCTACGAGCAGTACTTC; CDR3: CASSEPDRTYEQYF
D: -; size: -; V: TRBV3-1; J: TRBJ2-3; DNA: TGTGCCAGCAGTCAAGCGGTAGATACGCAGTATTTT; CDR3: CASSQAVDTQYF
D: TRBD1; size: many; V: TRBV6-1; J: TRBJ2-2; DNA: TGTGCCAGCAGTAGCAGGGGGCAGAACACCGGGGAGCTGTTTTTT; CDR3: CASSSRGQNTGELFF
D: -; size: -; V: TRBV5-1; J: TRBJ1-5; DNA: TGCGCCAGCAGCTTGGCGGACGGAAATCAGCCCCAGCATTTT; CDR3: CASSLADGNQPQHF
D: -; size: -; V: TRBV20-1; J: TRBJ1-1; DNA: TGCAGTGCTAGAGATCAGGGCAGAATCACTGAAGCTTTCTTT; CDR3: CSARDQGRITEAFF
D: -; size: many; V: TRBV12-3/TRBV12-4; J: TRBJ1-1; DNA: TGTGCCAGCAGCAGTGGAACTGGAATTGAAGCTTTCTTT; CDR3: CASSSGTGIEAFF
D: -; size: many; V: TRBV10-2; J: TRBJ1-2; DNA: TGCGCCAGCAGCGCCGGAAACAATGGCTACACCTTC; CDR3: CASSAGNNGYTF
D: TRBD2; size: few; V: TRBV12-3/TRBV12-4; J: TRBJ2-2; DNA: TGTGCCAGCAGTCCTCATAGCGGGGGGTTTGAAGGGGCCGGGGAGCTGTTTTTT; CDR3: CASSPHSGGFEGAGELFF
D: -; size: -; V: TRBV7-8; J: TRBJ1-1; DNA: TGTGCCAGCAGCCCGAGACAGCGGGAGTTGGCTGAAGCTTTCTTT; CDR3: CASSPRQRELAEAFF
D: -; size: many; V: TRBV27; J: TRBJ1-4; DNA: TGTGCCAGCATGGGGGCCGTTGAAAAACTGTTTTTT; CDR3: CASMGAVEKLFF
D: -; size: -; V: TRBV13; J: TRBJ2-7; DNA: TGTGCCAGCAGCTTGGGCGACAGACCCTACGAGCAGTACTTC; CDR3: CASSLGDRPYEQYF
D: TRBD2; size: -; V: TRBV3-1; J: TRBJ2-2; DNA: TGTGCCAGCACCAACCTAGCGGGAGGGCACACCGGGGAGCTGTTTTTT; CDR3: CASTNLAGGHTGELFF
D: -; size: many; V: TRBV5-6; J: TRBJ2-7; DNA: TGTGCCAGCAGCCACGGTGGGAGCCCCGAGCAGTACTTC; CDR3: CASSHGGSPEQYF
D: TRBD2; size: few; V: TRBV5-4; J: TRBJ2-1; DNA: TGTGCCAGCAGCTCCCCCCCAGCGGGAGCCGGCAATGAGCAGTTCTTC; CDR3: CASSSPPAGAGNEQFF
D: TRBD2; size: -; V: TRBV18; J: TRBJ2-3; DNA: TGTGCCAGCTCACAGAATAGCGGGAGTATCACAGATACGCAGTATTTT; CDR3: CASSQNSGSITDTQYF
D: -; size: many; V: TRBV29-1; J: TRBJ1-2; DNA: TGCAGCGTTAAGGCGACAGGAGCTAACTATGGCTACACCTTC; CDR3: CSVKATGANYGYTF
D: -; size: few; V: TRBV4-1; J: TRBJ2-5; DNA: TGCGCCAGCAGCCAGGAGGACGGATGGGAAGACCAAGAGACCCAGTACTTC; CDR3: CASSQEDGWEDQETQYF